This entry lists 6 T cell receptor beta chains sequenced from one sample in a study of cytomegalovirus exposure and HLA in healthy donors (TCRdb year 2017). Library construction relied on the immunoSEQ multiplex PCR assay. Here the immuneACCESS table is served through TCRdb, limited to in-frame sequences with V and J called. Missing clones are a known gap in these copies; in checked studies unresolved V genes cover under half, and the rest lacks a known reason. The sample table holds over 60,000 clones, of which approximately 95% were seen once. The ten most abundant clones make up 3% to 3.5% of the sample. The sequencing input was PBMCs. These receptors were collected from a man aged 18 to 35 in good health and CMV-seronegative.

This chain links TRBV4-3 with TRBJ2-2, with D unresolved. Germline V CDR1 and CDR2: LGHNA, YSLEER. This CDR3 contains 15 residues. The ends were cut back, 0 bases at V and 6 bases at J, with 11 bases in the middle. The CDR3 sequence is CASSQDLGLPGELFF. CDR3 nucleotide sequence: TGCGCCAGCAGCCAAGATCTAGGTCTACCCGGGGAGCTGTTTTTT.

The V gene is TRBV7-9, the J gene TRBJ1-1, with 7 nucleotides matching TRBD1. Per germline, CDR1 SEHNR and CDR2 FQNEAQ (reference sequence). Trimming cost V 0 bases and J 6 bases; bases outside gene matches: 4. This CDR3 spans 14 amino acids. In DNA form, the CDR3 reads TGTGCCAGCAGCTTAGCCGGGACAGCACCTGAAGCTTTCTTT. Translation: CASSLAGTAPEAFF.

This clone was seen only once. The chain links TRBV18 to TRBJ2-7, with 10 bases lining up with TRBD2. This CDR3 is built from 15 residues. CDR1 KGHSH and CDR2 LQKENI come from the germline V gene. Unmatched junction bases numbered 4, after V lost 2 bases and J lost 3 bases. CDR3 sequence (DNA): TGTGCCAGCTCACCAGGACTAGCGGCCGTCTACGAGCAGTACTTC. This sequence encodes CASSPGLAAVYEQYF.

The chain links TRBV29-1 to TRBJ2-5, with a tentative D call TRBD1 (5 bases). CDR3 length: 14 amino acids. Germline loops: CDR1 SQVTM, CDR2 ANQGSEA. V was clipped by 5 bases and J by 5 bases, with 18 bases between them. The CDR3 DNA reads TGCAGCGTTTGCCGATCAGGGAAGGCGGAGACCCAGTACTTC. Its protein product is CSVCRSGKAETQYF.

The chain combines TRBV7-2 with TRBJ2-7; TRBD1 is a possible D gene (5 bases). The V gene lost 0 bases and the J gene lost 2 bases, with 14 bases spanning the gap. Germline values: CDR1 SGHTA, CDR2 FQGNSA. This CDR3 is built from 16 residues. The CDR3 loop reads CASSLAVPAGTYEQYF. Written as DNA, the CDR3 is TGTGCCAGCAGCTTAGCGGTTCCGGCAGGGACCTACGAGCAGTACTTC. The full variable domain, completed using reference TRBV7-2 and TRBJ2-7, is GAGVSQSPSNKVTEKGKDVELRCDPISGHTALYWYRQSLGQGLEFLIYFQGNSAPDKSGLPSDRFSAERTGGSVSTLTIQRTQQEDSAVYLCASSLAVPAGTYEQYFGPGTRLTVT.

This chain links TRBV19 with TRBJ1-5; possibly TRBD1 for D (6 bases). The germline V and J ends were trimmed by 5 bases and 4 bases, with 12 bases remaining between them. CDR3 length equals 14 residues. Germline CDR1 reads LNHDA; CDR2 reads SQIVND (reference sequence). The CDR3 reads CASSPVTGNQPQHF. In nucleotides, the CDR3 is TGTGCCAGTAGTCCAGTGACAGGTAATCAGCCCCAGCATTTT. Full variable domain (remainder filled in from reference TRBV19 and TRBJ1-5): DGGITQSPKYLFRKEGQNVTLSCEQNLNHDAMYWYRQDPGQGLRLIYYSQIVNDFQKGDIAEGYSVSREKKESFPLTVTSAQKNPTAFYLCASSPVTGNQPQHFGDGTRLSIL.